The source of this T cell receptor beta chain is a study of cytomegalovirus exposure and HLA in healthy donors. The PCR used 60 Vbeta and 13 Jbeta primers. Sequenced by immunoSEQ multiplex PCR; TCRdb stores in-frame clones only, minus some. The table lists 130,000 to 150,000 clones, around 80% of them singletons, with approximately 6.2% in the top ten. A word on this clone: Its specificity is unknown.

Overall study results and limits: As was reported, the classifier diagnosed cytomegalovirus status with high specificity and sensitivity.

The CDR3 consists of 16 residues. The V call is TRBV12-1, the J call TRBJ2-2; TRBD1, as called in the table, went unchecked against the DNA. TRBV12-1 is annotated as a pseudogene. The receptor comes from a middle-aged man in good health and CMV-seropositive. The material sequenced was PBMCs. The CDR3 is CASSARDRDCTGELFF. The CDR3 region has the DNA TGTGCCAGCAGTGCCCGGGACAGGGATTGCACCGGGGAGCTGTTTTTT.